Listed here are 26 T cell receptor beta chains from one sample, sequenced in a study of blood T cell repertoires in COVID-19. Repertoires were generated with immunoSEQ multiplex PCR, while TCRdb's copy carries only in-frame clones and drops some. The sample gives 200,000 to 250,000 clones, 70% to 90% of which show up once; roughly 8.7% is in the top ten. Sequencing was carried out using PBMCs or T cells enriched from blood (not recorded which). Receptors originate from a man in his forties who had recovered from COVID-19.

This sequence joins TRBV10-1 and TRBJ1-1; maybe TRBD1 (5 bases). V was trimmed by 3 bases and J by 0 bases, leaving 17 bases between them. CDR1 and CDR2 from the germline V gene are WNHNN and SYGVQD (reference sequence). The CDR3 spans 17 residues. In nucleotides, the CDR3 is TGCGCCAGCAGTGACAGGGCCAGCCACCCATTGAACACTGAAGCTTTCTTT. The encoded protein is CASSDRASHPLNTEAFF.

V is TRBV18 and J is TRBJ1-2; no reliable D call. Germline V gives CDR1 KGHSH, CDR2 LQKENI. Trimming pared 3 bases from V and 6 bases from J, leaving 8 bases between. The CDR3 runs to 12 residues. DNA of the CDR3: TGTGCCAGCTCACCTCGGGTCGATGGCTACACCTTC. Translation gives CASSPRVDGYTF.

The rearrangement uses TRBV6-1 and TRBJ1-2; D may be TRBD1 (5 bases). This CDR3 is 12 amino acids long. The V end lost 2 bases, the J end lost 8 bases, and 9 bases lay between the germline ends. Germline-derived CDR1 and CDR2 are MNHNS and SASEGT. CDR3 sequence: CASSERGYGYTF. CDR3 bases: TGTGCCAGCAGTGAAAGGGGATACGGCTACACCTTC.

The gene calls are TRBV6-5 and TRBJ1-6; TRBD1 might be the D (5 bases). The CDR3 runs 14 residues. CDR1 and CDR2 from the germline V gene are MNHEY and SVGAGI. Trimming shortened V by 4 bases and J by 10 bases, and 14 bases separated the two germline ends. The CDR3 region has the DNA TGTGCCAGCAGTTCCCGGGCCAAGGGGTCACCCCTCCACTTT. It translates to CASSSRAKGSPLHF.

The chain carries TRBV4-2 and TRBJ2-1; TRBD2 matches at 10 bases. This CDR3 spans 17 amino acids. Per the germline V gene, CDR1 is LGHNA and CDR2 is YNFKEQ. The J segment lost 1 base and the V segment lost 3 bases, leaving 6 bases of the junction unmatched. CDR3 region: CASSQQWTSGSYNEQFF. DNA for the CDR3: TGTGCCAGCAGCCAGCAATGGACTAGCGGTTCCTACAATGAGCAGTTCTTC.

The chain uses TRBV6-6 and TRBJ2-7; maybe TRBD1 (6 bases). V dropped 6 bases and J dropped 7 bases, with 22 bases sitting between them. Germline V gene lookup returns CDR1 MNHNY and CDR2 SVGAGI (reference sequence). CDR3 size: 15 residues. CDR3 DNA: TGTGCCAGCAGACCACAACAGGGACCCCGATCGGAGCAGTACTTC. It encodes CASRPQQGPRSEQYF.

CDR3 in amino acids: CASSVVAGGTDTQYF. CDR3 nucleotides: TGTGCCAGCAGCGTAGTTGCGGGAGGTACAGATACGCAGTATTTT. V gene TRBV9 combines with J gene TRBJ2-3, with 8 bases lining up with TRBD2. The germline V gene has CDR1 SGDLS and CDR2 YYNGEE. The V segment lost 0 bases and the J segment 3 bases; nucleotides outside the gene matches: 3. CDR3 size: 15 residues.

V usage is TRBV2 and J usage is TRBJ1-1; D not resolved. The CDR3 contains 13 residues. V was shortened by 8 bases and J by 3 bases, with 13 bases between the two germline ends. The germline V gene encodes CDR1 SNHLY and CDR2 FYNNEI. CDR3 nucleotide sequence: TGTGCCAGCCTTACAAACCGGGACACTGAAGCTTTCTTT. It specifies CASLTNRDTEAFF.

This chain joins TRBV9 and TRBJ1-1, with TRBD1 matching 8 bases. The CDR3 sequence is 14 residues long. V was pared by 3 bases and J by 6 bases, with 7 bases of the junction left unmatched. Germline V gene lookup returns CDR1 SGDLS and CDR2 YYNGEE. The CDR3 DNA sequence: TGTGCCAGCAGCGCCCCGGACAGGGCCTCTGAAGCTTTCTTT. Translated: CASSAPDRASEAFF.

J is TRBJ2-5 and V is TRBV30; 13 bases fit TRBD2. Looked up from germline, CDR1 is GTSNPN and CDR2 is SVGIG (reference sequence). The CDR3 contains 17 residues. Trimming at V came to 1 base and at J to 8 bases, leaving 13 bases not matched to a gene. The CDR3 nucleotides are TGTGCCTGGAGTGGACTAGCGGGAGGCCGCCAGTGGGAAACCCAGTACTTC. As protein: CAWSGLAGGRQWETQYF.

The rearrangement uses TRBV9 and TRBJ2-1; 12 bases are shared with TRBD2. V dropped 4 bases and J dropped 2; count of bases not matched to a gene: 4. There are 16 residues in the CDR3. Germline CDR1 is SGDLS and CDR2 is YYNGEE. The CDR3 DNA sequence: TGTGCCAGCAGCCCGCGACTAGCGGGGGCCTACAATGAGCAGTTCTTC. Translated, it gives CASSPRLAGAYNEQFF.

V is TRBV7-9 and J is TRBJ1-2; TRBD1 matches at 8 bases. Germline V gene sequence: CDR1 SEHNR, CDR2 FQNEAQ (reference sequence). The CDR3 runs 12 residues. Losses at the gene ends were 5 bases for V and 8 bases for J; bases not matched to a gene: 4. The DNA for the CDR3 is TGTGCCAGCAGCGGACAGGGTTGGGGCTACACCTTC. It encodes CASSGQGWGYTF.

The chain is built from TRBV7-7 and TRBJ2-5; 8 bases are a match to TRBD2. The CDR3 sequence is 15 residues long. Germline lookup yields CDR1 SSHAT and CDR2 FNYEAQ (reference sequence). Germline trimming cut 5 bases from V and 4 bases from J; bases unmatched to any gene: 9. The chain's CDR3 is CASSLNYGGGETQYF. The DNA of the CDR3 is TGTGCCAGCAGCCTAAACTACGGGGGGGGAGAGACCCAGTACTTC.

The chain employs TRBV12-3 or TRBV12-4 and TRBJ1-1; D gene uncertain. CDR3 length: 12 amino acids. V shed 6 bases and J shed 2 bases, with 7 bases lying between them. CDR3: CASREDNTEAFF. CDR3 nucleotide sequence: TGTGCCAGCAGGGAGGACAACACTGAAGCTTTCTTT.

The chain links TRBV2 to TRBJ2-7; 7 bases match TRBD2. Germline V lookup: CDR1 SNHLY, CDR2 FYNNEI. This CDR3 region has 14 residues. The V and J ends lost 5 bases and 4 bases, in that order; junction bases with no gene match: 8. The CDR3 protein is CASSMAGAGYEQYF. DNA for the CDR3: TGTGCCAGCAGTATGGCGGGAGCAGGGTACGAGCAGTACTTC. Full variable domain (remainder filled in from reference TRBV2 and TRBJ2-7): EPEVTQTPSHQVTQMGQEVILRCVPISNHLYFYWYRQILGQKVEFLVSFYNNEISEKSEIFDDQFSVERPDGSNFTLKIRSTKLEDSAMYFCASSMAGAGYEQYFGPGTRLTVT.

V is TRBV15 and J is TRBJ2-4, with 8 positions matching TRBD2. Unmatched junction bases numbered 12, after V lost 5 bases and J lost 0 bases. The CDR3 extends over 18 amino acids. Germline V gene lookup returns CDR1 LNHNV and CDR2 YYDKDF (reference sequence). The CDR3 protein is CATSDGRGASPAKNIQYF. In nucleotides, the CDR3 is TGTGCCACCAGCGACGGGAGGGGGGCAAGCCCAGCCAAAAACATTCAGTACTTC.

The CDR3 nucleotides are TGTGCCAGCAGCTCCGACGGGACAGGGATGTTCTACGAGCAGTACTTC. It encodes CASSSDGTGMFYEQYF. The chain combines TRBV11-2 with TRBJ2-7, with TRBD1 identical over 9 bases. The CDR3 sequence is 16 residues long. In germline, CDR1 is SGHAT, CDR2 FQNNGV. After removal of 4 bases from V and 3 bases from J, the junction contained 10 bases not matched to a gene.

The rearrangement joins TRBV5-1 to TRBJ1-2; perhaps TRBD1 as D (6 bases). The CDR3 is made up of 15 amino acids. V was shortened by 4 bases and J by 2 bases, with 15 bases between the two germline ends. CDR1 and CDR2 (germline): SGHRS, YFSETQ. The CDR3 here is CASSQGQTENYGYTF. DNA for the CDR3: TGCGCCAGCAGCCAAGGACAGACGGAGAACTATGGCTACACCTTC.

CDR3 sequence: CASSLYSRTGGNNEQFF. The CDR3 nucleotides are TGTGCCAGCAGTTTATACTCCCGGACAGGGGGTAACAATGAGCAGTTCTTC. The genes are TRBV27 and TRBJ2-1; 10 bases line up with TRBD1. The V segment lost 1 base and the J segment 5 bases; nucleotides outside the gene matches: 8. This CDR3 comprises 17 residues. Germline values: CDR1 MNHEY, CDR2 SMNVEV (reference sequence).

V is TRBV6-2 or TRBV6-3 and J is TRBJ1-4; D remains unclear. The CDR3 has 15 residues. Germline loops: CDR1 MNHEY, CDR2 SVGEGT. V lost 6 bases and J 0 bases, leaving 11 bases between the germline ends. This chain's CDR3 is CASSPDTATNEKLFF. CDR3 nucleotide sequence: TGTGCCAGCAGCCCCGACACTGCAACTAATGAAAAACTGTTTTTT.

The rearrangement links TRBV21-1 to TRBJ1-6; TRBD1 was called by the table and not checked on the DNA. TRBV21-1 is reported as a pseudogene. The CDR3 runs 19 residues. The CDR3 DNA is TGTGCCAGCAGCACGCCGAACCACAGGGGCCCTGCCCATAATTCACCCCTCCACTTT. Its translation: CASSTPNHRGPAHNSPLHF.

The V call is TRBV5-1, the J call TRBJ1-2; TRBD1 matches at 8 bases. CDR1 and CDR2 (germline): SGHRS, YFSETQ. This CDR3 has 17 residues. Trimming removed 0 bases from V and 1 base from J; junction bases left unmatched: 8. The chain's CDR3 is CASSLEGTGRINYGYTF. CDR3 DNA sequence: TGCGCCAGCAGCTTGGAAGGGACAGGAAGAATTAACTATGGCTACACCTTC.

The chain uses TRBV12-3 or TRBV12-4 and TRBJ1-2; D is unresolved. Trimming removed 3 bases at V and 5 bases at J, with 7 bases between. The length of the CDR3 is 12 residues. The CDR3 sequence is CASSFGGYGYTF. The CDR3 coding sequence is TGTGCCAGCAGTTTTGGCGGTTATGGCTACACCTTC.

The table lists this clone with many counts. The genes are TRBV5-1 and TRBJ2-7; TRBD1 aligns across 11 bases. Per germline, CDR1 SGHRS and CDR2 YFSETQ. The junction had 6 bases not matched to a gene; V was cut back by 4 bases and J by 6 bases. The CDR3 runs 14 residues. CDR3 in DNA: TGCGCCAGCAGCCTACGGGACAGGGGGAGCGAGCAGTACTTC. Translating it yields CASSLRDRGSEQYF.

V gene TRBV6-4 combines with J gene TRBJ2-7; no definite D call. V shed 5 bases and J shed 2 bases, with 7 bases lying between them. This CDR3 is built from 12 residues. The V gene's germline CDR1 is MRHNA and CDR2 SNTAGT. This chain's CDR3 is CASSPTTYEQYF. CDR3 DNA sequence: TGTGCCAGCAGTCCCACAACCTACGAGCAGTACTTC.

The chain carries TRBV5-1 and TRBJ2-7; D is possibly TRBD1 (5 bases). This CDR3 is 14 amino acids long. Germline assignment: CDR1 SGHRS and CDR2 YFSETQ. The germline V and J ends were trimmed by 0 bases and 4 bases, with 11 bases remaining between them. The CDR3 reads CASSLDSGKYEQYF. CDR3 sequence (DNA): TGCGCCAGCAGCTTGGATTCAGGGAAGTACGAGCAGTACTTC.